This record concerns one T cell receptor (beta chain) sequence. These data originate in a study of sequential checkpoint blockade in melanoma. Study-wide background: First-line arms were nivolumab then ipilimumab, or the reverse, randomized 1:1.

Data came from immunoSEQ multiplex PCR; TCRdb stores just in-frame clones and leaves some out. The sample shows 15,000 to 20,000 clones, approximately 93% of them seen only once. The treatment denotes: randomized to nivolumab then ipilimumab (arm A) or the reverse (arm B). Sorted cells were live CD3+CD8+, lacking CD19 and CD56, from PBMCs. The material sequenced was CD8+ T cells sorted from blood (inferred from file names), taken from a patient given nivolumab and ipilimumab in sequence. The receptor was isolated from a human donor with melanoma.

CDR3 sequence: CASSLAGGYGYTF. CDR3 DNA: TGCGCCAGCAGCTTGGCCGGGGGGTATGGCTACACCTTC. The chain links TRBV5-1 to TRBJ1-2; D perhaps matches TRBD1 (5 bases). From germline, CDR1 is SGHRS and CDR2 YFSETQ. The CDR3 extends over 13 amino acids. Trimming left V 0 bases short and J 5 bases short, with 8 bases between.